These 24 T cell receptor beta chains share one sample of origin, sequenced in a study of T cells in Graves' hyperthyroidism and ophthalmopathy. The source material, RNA transcripts, was used to amplify TCR beta CDR3 regions. The TCR CDR3 first-round RT-PCR relied on the HTBI primer set. A single record per CDR3 protein comes from TCRdb applying MiXCR to the multiplex PCR reads. The sample includes around 600,000 distinct CDR3 sequences, approximately 42% of them seen just once. The sequenced sample consisted of peripheral blood or thyroid tissue (not recorded which). The receptors come from an adult man with Graves' disease, either hyperthyroidism or ophthalmopathy (not recorded which).

This clonotype was counted ten times or more. The gene calls are TRBV10-3 and TRBJ1-2; maybe TRBD1 (6 bases). Trimming cost V 4 bases and J 6 bases, with 6 bases left between them. Germline lookup yields CDR1 ENHRY and CDR2 SYGVKD. This CDR3 has 11 residues. CDR3 region: CAISAGDGYTF. CDR3 in DNA: TGTGCCATCAGTGCAGGGGATGGCTACACCTTC.

The rearrangement links TRBV5-1 to TRBJ2-2, with TRBD1 matching 8 bases. Germline values: CDR1 SGHRS, CDR2 YFSETQ. V lost 3 bases to trimming and J lost 1 base; unmatched junction nucleotides: 2. The CDR3 runs to 15 residues. CDR3 in amino acids: CASSWDRRNTGELFF. The CDR3 bases are TGCGCCAGCAGCTGGGACAGGAGGAACACCGGGGAGCTGTTTTTT. Complete variable domain (other parts from reference TRBV5-1 and TRBJ2-2): KAGVTQTPRYLIKTRGQQVTLSCSPISGHRSVSWYQQTPGQGLQFLFEYFSETQRNKGNFPGRFSGRQFSNSRSEMNVSTLELGDSALYLCASSWDRRNTGELFFGEGSRLTVL.

This clonotype came up a few times. V gene TRBV19 combines with J gene TRBJ1-1; 7 bases map to TRBD1. The CDR3 loop spans 14 amino acids. J lost 4 bases, V lost 5 bases, and 7 bases had no gene match. CDR1 and CDR2 (germline): LNHDA, SQIVND (reference sequence). In DNA, the CDR3 is TGTGCCAGTAGTTATCGACAGGGTCCCACTGAAGCTTTCTTT. This encodes CASSYRQGPTEAFF.

V is TRBV7-8 and J is TRBJ1-3, with 7 bases matching TRBD1. The CDR3 totals 18 residues. Germline CDR1 reads SGHVS; CDR2 reads FQNEAQ. Trimming cost V 1 base and J 0 bases; bases outside gene matches: 9. The CDR3 bases are TGTGCCAGCAGCTTAGGTCCCGGGGGGGACAGCTCTGGAAACACCATATATTTT. Translating gives CASSLGPGGDSSGNTIYF.

Details on this clonotype: Mismatch with germline at one junction end may stem from a read error. The chain uses TRBV7-9 and TRBJ1-6; D is ambiguous. The CDR3 runs 15 residues. Germline CDR1 reads SEHNR; CDR2 reads FQNEAQ (reference sequence). CDR3 nucleotides: TGCGCCAGCAGCCAAAGGGTAGGGTATAATTCACCCCTCCACTTT. Its translation is CASSQRVGYNSPLHF.

Ten or more counts support this clonotype. The chain links TRBV29-1 to TRBJ1-2; 9 positions agree with TRBD1. The CDR3 runs to 13 residues. CDR1 and CDR2 (germline): SQVTM, ANQGSEA. J gave up 6 bases and V 6 bases, and 8 bases lay outside the gene matches. This CDR3 reads CSVSGTGLNGYTF. In DNA form, the CDR3 reads TGCAGCGTCTCCGGGACAGGGCTAAATGGCTACACCTTC.

This chain uses TRBV7-9 with TRBJ1-5; D remains unclear. CDR1 and CDR2 (germline): SEHNR, FQNEAQ (reference sequence). The V end lost 5 bases, the J end lost 3 bases, and 14 bases lay between the germline ends. The CDR3 length is 15 residues. The DNA of the CDR3 is TGTGCCAGCAGCACGCTTCCGGGCCTCAATCAGCCCCAGCATTTT. This gives the protein CASSTLPGLNQPQHF.

This clonotype was detected only a few times. The CDR3 DNA sequence: TGTGCCAGCAGTTTAATGGGCGGGGAGCTGTTTTTT. Its protein is CASSLMGGELFF. This chain uses TRBV12-3 or TRBV12-4 with TRBJ2-2; D gene unclear. This CDR3 region has 12 residues. Trimming left V 2 bases short and J 7 bases short, with 5 bases between.

This clonotype occurred a few times. The chain employs TRBV5-1 and TRBJ1-1; D is possibly TRBD1 (5 bases). Germline V gives CDR1 SGHRS, CDR2 YFSETQ. Trimming removed 5 bases at V and 3 bases at J, with 11 bases between. The CDR3 contains 13 residues. CDR3 region: CASSPSGHTEAFF. CDR3 nucleotides: TGCGCCAGCAGTCCCTCAGGGCACACTGAAGCTTTCTTT. Complete variable domain (other parts from reference TRBV5-1 and TRBJ1-1): KAGVTQTPRYLIKTRGQQVTLSCSPISGHRSVSWYQQTPGQGLQFLFEYFSETQRNKGNFPGRFSGRQFSNSRSEMNVSTLELGDSALYLCASSPSGHTEAFFGQGTRLTVV.

In its sample, this clonotype was seen once. The chain employs TRBV29-1 and TRBJ1-2, with no clear D. The CDR3 consists of 11 residues. V lost 8 bases to trimming and J lost 4 bases, with 11 bases between them. Germline CDR1 reads SQVTM; CDR2 reads ANQGSEA. The chain's CDR3 is CSSLEFYGYTF. The CDR3 DNA follows: TGCAGCAGTCTAGAGTTCTATGGCTACACCTTC.

The V and J genes are TRBV24-1 and TRBJ1-5; possible D gene TRBD1, 6 bases. The CDR3 has 15 amino acids. Germline CDR1 KGHDR, CDR2 SFDVKD. Trimming pared 0 bases from V and 6 bases from J, leaving 11 bases between. CDR3 nucleotides: TGTGCCACCAGTGATTTGACAGGGTGGGCTCAGCCCCAGCATTTT. Its translation: CATSDLTGWAQPQHF.

This clonotype came up many times. The chain uses TRBV24-1 and TRBJ1-5, with TRBD1 matching 8 bases. Unmatched junction bases numbered 3, after V lost 5 bases and J lost 4 bases. Germline V gives CDR1 KGHDR, CDR2 SFDVKD. The CDR3 has 14 amino acids. CDR3 sequence (DNA): TGTGCCACCAGTGGCCAGGGGGCGAATCAGCCCCAGCATTTT. Encoded protein: CATSGQGANQPQHF.

This clonotype came up many times. The V call is TRBV20-1, the J call TRBJ2-5; possibly TRBD2 for D (5 bases). Trimming took 1 base from V and 2 from J, leaving 8 bases between them. There are 13 residues in the CDR3. CDR1 and CDR2 (germline): DFQATT, SNEGSKA (reference sequence). This CDR3 reads CSARVTGQETQYF. Written as DNA, the CDR3 is TGCAGTGCTAGAGTTACGGGGCAAGAGACCCAGTACTTC.

This clonotype was seen many times. The chain recombines TRBV7-3 with TRBJ2-5; 7 bases map to TRBD1. CDR1 and CDR2 (germline): SGHTA, FQGTGA. The junction had 7 bases not matched to a gene; V was cut back by 4 bases and J by 5 bases. The CDR3 is made up of 14 amino acids. CDR3 sequence (DNA): TGTGCCAGCAGCTCGGGACAGCCTGCGGAGACCCAGTACTTC. It codes for CASSSGQPAETQYF.

This clonotype was detected only a few times. The chain employs TRBV7-9 and TRBJ1-6; D ambiguous. V lost 5 bases and J 12 bases, leaving 17 bases between the germline ends. This CDR3 is 14 amino acids long. Germline V gene data show CDR1 as SEHNR and CDR2 as FQNEAQ (reference sequence). The chain's CDR3 is CASSDDGSSLPLHF. The CDR3 DNA is TGTGCCAGCAGCGACGATGGATCTTCTTTACCCCTCCACTTT.

This clonotype was counted ten times or more. J is TRBJ2-7 and V is TRBV20-1, with TRBD2 identical over 8 bases. The V segment lost 6 bases and the J segment 0 bases; nucleotides outside the gene matches: 7. The length of the CDR3 is 14 residues. Germline V gives CDR1 DFQATT, CDR2 SNEGSKA (reference sequence). The CDR3 loop is CSARERESSYEQYF. CDR3 sequence (DNA): TGCAGTGCCCGGGAGCGGGAGTCCTCCTACGAGCAGTACTTC.

This clonotype was detected many times. The gene calls are TRBV10-3 and TRBJ1-6; D remains unclear. The CDR3 spans 14 residues. Per the germline V gene, CDR1 is ENHRY and CDR2 is SYGVKD. The V end was cut by 2 bases, the J end by 6 bases, with 8 bases between. The CDR3 region has the DNA TGTGCCATCAGTGAGGATGGTACTAATTCACCCCTCCACTTT. It yields the protein CAISEDGTNSPLHF.

This clonotype was detected once. The chain uses TRBV2 and TRBJ1-2, with no clear D. This CDR3 has 15 residues. CDR1 SNHLY and CDR2 FYNNEI come from the germline V gene. V gave up 0 bases and J gave up 4 bases, with 12 bases separating them. In DNA, the CDR3 is TGTGCCAGCAGTGAAGCGCGGATGGAGATCTATGGCTACACCTTC. It codes for CASSEARMEIYGYTF. Full variable domain (rest looked up from reference TRBV2 and TRBJ1-2): EPEVTQTPSHQVTQMGQEVILRCVPISNHLYFYWYRQILGQKVEFLVSFYNNEISEKSEIFDDQFSVERPDGSNFTLKIRSTKLEDSAMYFCASSEARMEIYGYTFGSGTRLTVV.

J is TRBJ2-7 and V is TRBV2; 7 bases are a match to TRBD2. Germline CDR1 SNHLY, CDR2 FYNNEI. There are 13 residues in the CDR3. J lost 11 bases, V lost 6 bases, and 13 bases had no gene match. This CDR3 reads CASRASFPGREYF. CDR3 DNA sequence: TGTGCCAGCAGAGCCTCGTTCCCTGGGAGGGAGTACTTC.

There are a few counts of this clonotype. The chain has TRBV19 and TRBJ1-1; D is unresolved. Trimming removed 6 bases from V and 4 bases from J, with 12 bases in between. The germline CDR1 and CDR2 sequences are LNHDA and SQIVND (reference sequence). The CDR3 totals 13 residues. Written as DNA, the CDR3 is TGTGCCAGTAGATGGGGAAACCCCACTGAAGCTTTCTTT. It codes for CASRWGNPTEAFF.

The chain joins TRBV20-1 to TRBJ2-7; TRBD1 matches at 7 bases. CDR1 and CDR2 (germline): DFQATT, SNEGSKA (reference sequence). The CDR3 is 13 residues long. With V trimmed by 0 bases and J by 4 bases, 3 bases remained unmatched. CDR3 amino acids: CSARDPGGYEQYF. In DNA, the CDR3 is TGCAGTGCTAGAGATCCAGGGGGTTACGAGCAGTACTTC.

This clonotype came up many times. This chain links TRBV2 with TRBJ1-6, with TRBD1 identical over 7 bases. Germline V gene sequence: CDR1 SNHLY, CDR2 FYNNEI. V was pared by 4 bases and J by 9 bases, with 6 bases of the junction left unmatched. The CDR3 length is 14 residues. CDR3: CASSVYRGGSPLHF. CDR3 in DNA: TGTGCCAGCAGTGTATACAGGGGAGGTTCACCCCTCCACTTT. The variable domain in full, completed from reference TRBV2 and TRBJ1-6, reads EPEVTQTPSHQVTQMGQEVILRCVPISNHLYFYWYRQILGQKVEFLVSFYNNEISEKSEIFDDQFSVERPDGSNFTLKIRSTKLEDSAMYFCASSVYRGGSPLHFGNGTRLTVT.

This clonotype has at least ten counts. The chain recombines TRBV2 with TRBJ2-6, with 8 nucleotides matching TRBD1. Trimming took 4 bases from V and 3 from J; bases not matched to a gene: 2. The CDR3 length is 15 residues. Germline assignment: CDR1 SNHLY and CDR2 FYNNEI. CDR3 nucleotide sequence: TGTGCCAGCAGTGTGACAGGGGTTGGGGCCAACGTCCTGACTTTC. It codes for CASSVTGVGANVLTF.

The rearrangement links TRBV20-1 to TRBJ1-1; D is possibly TRBD1 (6 bases). In germline, CDR1 is DFQATT, CDR2 SNEGSKA (reference sequence). This CDR3 has 15 residues. Trimming stripped 0 bases from V and 1 base from J, with 12 bases between. CDR3 region: CSARDGRGENTEAFF. The CDR3 nucleotides read TGCAGTGCTAGAGATGGCAGGGGCGAGAACACTGAAGCTTTCTTT.